This T cell receptor (beta chain) was identified during a study of T cell responses to AZD1222 COVID-19 vaccine. General study points: The sample set comprised mostly white British donors with more females, and clonal diversity was possibly underestimated.

Profiled with immunoSEQ multiplex PCR; TCRdb holds only in-frame clones, not every one. The sample lists 150,000 to 200,000 clones; around 90% were seen once. With respect to this clone: Its antigen is as yet unknown.

This CDR3 is built from 15 residues. V was cut by 6 bases and J by 5 bases, with 20 bases left in between. Per the germline V gene, CDR1 is MDHEN and CDR2 is SYDVKM. The source material was peripheral blood, sampled 28 days after the second AZD1222 dose. The sequence came from an adult who received the AZD1222 COVID-19 vaccine. This chain connects TRBV28 to TRBJ2-7, with D perhaps matching TRBD1 or TRBD2 (5 bases each). CDR3 DNA: TGTGCCAGCAGCTCGGCCGGGGCAGGGTACAACGAGCAGTACTTC. Translated: CASSSAGAGYNEQYF.